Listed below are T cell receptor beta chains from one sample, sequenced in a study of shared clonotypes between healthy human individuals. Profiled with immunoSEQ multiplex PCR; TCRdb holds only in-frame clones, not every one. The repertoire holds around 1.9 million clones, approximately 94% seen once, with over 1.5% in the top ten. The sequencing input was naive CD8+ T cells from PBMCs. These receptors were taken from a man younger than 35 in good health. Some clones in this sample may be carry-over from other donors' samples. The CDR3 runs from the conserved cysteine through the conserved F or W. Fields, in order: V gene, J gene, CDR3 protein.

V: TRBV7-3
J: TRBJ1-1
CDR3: CASSLSGRNTEAFF

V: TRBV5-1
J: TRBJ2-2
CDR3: CASSITGGDYTGELFF

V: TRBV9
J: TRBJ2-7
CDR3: CASSAGTRGEQYF

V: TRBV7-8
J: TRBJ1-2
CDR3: CASSLALGGGALAYGYTF

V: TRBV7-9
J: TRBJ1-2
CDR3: CASSLSWGENWEGYTF

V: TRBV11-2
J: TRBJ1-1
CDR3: CASSLVVKEAFF

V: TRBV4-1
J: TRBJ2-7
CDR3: CASSQLAGGPNEQYF

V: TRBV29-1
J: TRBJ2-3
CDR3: CSVLAGGAPDTQYF

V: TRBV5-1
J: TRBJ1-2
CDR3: CASSLGRGANYGYTF

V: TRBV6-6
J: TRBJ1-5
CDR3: CASSYISTPNQPQHF

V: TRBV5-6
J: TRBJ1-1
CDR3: CASSFRAGPGRFTEAFF

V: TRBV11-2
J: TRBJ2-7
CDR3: CASSLVLFEQYF

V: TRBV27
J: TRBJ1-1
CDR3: CASSRQGSYTEAFF

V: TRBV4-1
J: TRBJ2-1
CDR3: CASSQVGGTGDNEQFF

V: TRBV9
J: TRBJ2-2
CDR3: CASSVAGGGELFF

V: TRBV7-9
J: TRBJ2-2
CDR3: CASSLAGGLITGELFF

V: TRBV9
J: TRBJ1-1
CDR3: CASSPTKGQGTEAFF

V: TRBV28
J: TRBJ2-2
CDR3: CASGKDSYRNTGELFF

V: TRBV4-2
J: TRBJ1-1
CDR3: CASSLGRGGTEAFF

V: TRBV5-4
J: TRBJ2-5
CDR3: CASSHGVTGGGETQYF

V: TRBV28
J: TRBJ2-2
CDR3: CASSLVGRATGELFF

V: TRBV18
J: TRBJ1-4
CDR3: CASSPSKSTNEKLFF

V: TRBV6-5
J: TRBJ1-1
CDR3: CASRRTRSGNAEAFF

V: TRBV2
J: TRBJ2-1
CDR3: CASSARAGLYNEQFF

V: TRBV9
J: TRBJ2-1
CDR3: CASSVDSGTSSYNEQFF

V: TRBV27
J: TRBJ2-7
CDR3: CASSSTPSGSYEQYF

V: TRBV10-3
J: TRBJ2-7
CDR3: CAISPAPQGPDEQYF

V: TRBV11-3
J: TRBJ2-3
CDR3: CASSQTSGKGTDTQYF

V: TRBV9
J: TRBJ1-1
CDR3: CASSDRGGQAFF

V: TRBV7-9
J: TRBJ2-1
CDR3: CASSPHSGSSYNEQFF

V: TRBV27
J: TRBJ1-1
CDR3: CASSTLGVVNTEAFF

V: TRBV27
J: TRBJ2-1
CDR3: CASIPGGSSYNEQFF

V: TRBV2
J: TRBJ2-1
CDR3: CASRGLAELEQFF

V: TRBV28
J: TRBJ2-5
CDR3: CASSDTGVRETQYF

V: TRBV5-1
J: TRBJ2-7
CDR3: CASSPPGGVPLEQYF

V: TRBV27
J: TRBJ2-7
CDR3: CASSVGQMYEQYF